This entry features one T cell receptor beta chain sequence. Its antigen remains unknown. The data were taken from a study of OX40 agonist ivuxolimab in advanced cancers. On the study more broadly: The diagnoses of dose-escalation patients were hepatocellular carcinoma, melanoma, renal cell or head and neck cancer. Study-wide points: Normalized T-cell clonal expansion was also low in a subset of nonresponders. Clonal expansion from baseline to week 6 occurred in both CD4+ and CD8+ T cells.

Only in-frame clones appear in the TCRdb table, and some are missing; sequencing was by immunoSEQ multiplex PCR. This table holds 75,000 to 95,000 clones, 92% found once. The V end was cut by 1 base, the J end by 3 bases, with 9 bases between. The germline CDR1 and CDR2 sequences are SGHAT and FQNNGV. The CDR3 is made up of 14 amino acids. The chain couples TRBV11-2 to TRBJ2-5, with D unclear. The sequenced sample was CD4+ or CD8+ T cells sorted from blood, obtained in a trial of the OX40 agonist ivuxolimab. The origin of this receptor is an adult with an advanced solid tumor such as melanoma, head and neck, liver or kidney cancer. The CDR3 bases are TGTGCCAGCAGCTTAGGCCAGCTAAAAGAGACCCAGTACTTC. Its translation is CASSLGQLKETQYF.